What follows describes a single T cell receptor (beta chain). Its matching antigen is unknown. In germline, CDR1 is MNHEY, CDR2 SVGAGI. The CDR3 covers 15 residues. With 5 bases clipped from V and 7 bases from J, the junction kept 9 bases outside the gene matches. This entry comes from a study of T cells after yellow fever vaccination. Study-wide results and limits: By day 5 rather than day 15, the secondary response had peaked, though it was weaker.

Each CDR3 protein is one row after TCRdb ran MiXCR on the 5' RACE reads. The repertoire holds 95,000 to 150,000 distinct CDR3 sequences, 13% to 15% seen once, with 40% to 45% in the top ten. The chain is built from TRBV6-5 and TRBJ1-5; 9 nucleotides line up with TRBD1. This specimen consisted of CD8+ T cells sorted from PBMCs, obtained 5 days after the yellow fever booster vaccination. The receptor's source is a young man who received the YFV17D yellow fever vaccine. CDR3 bases: TGTGCCAGCAGTCCCACAGGGGGCCTGGGGCAGCCCCAGCATTTT. Protein: CASSPTGGLGQPQHF.